The present entry profiles one TCR beta chain with its context. In the original analysis: Estimates of nucleated cell counts were drawn from the amplification of reference gene primers. TCRdb keeps only in-frame clones here, not all; method: immunoSEQ multiplex PCR. V, J and clone size reflect that table, while D and trimming were determined from the DNA. The sample shows 250,000 to 350,000 clones, 83% of them seen only once. This entry is derived from a study of blood T cell repertoires in COVID-19. Background on the study: Sites in the United States, Italy and Spain provided acute and convalescent COVID-19 samples. T cells, B-cell-depleted T cells, or PBMCs provided the cDNA or gDNA that served as material.

The clonotype originates from a woman aged 50 to 60 with acute or convalescent COVID-19. Sequenced material: peripheral blood.

CDR3 sequence reads: CASSVGPLGAVHPGANVLTF. The CDR3 bases are TGTGCCAGCAGCGTAGGGCCCCTGGGGGCAGTACACCCTGGGGCCAACGTCCTGACTTTC. The chain couples TRBV9 to TRBJ2-6, with D possibly being TRBD1 (6 bases). Germline V gene lookup returns CDR1 SGDLS and CDR2 YYNGEE. CDR3 size: 20 residues. The V end lost 0 bases, the J end lost 2 bases, and 21 bases lay between the germline ends. Complete variable domain (other parts from reference TRBV9 and TRBJ2-6): DSGVTQTPKHLITATGQRVTLRCSPRSGDLSVYWYQQSLDQGLQFLIQYYNGEERAKGNILERFSAQQFPDLHSELNLSSLELGDSALYFCASSVGPLGAVHPGANVLTFGAGSRLTVL.